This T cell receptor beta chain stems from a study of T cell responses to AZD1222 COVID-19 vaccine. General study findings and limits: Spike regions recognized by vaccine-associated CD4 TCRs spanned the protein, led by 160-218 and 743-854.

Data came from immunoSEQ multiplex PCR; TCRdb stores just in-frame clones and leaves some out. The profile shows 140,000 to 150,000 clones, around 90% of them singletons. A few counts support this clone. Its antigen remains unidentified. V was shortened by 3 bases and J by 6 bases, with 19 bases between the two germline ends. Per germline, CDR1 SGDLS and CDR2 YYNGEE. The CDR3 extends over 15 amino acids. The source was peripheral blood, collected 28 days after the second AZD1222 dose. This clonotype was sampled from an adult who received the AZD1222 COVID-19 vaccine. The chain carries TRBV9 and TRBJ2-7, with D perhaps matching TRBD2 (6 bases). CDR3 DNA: TGTGCCAGCAGCGGGACGGGACGGGGGAGGAGCGAGCAGTACTTC. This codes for CASSGTGRGRSEQYF.